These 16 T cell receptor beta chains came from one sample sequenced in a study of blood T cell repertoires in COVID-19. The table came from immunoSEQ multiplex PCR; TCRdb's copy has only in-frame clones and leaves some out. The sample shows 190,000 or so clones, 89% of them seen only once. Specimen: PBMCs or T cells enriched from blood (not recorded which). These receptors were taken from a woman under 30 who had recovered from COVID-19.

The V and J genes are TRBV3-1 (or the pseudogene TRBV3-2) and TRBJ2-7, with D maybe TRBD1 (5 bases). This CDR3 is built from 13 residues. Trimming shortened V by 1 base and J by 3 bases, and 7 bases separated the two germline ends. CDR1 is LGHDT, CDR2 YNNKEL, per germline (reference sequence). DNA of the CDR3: TGTGCCAGCAGCCAAGTCCAGGGCTACGAGCAGTACTTC. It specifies CASSQVQGYEQYF.

The CDR3 DNA is TGTGCCAGCAGTGAAGCTCTCGAGACAGTTGACTACGAGCAGTACTTC. Protein: CASSEALETVDYEQYF. The rearrangement links TRBV2 to TRBJ2-7; a weak D match, TRBD1 (5 bases). Germline V gene lookup returns CDR1 SNHLY and CDR2 FYNNEI. The germline V and J ends were trimmed by 0 bases and 3 bases, with 15 bases remaining between them. This CDR3 has 16 residues.

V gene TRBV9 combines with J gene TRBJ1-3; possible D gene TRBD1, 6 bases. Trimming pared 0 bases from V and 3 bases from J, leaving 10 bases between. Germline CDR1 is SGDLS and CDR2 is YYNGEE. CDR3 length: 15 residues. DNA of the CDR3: TGTGCCAGCAGCGTAGAGGGGGGGCTTGGAAACACCATATATTTT. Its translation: CASSVEGGLGNTIYF.

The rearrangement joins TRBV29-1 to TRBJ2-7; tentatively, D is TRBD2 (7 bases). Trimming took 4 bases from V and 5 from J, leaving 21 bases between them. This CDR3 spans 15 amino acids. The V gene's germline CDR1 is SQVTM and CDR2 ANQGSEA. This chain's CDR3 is CSVVVSGGGAHEQYF. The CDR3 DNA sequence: TGCAGCGTTGTAGTGTCGGGGGGCGGAGCCCACGAGCAGTACTTC.

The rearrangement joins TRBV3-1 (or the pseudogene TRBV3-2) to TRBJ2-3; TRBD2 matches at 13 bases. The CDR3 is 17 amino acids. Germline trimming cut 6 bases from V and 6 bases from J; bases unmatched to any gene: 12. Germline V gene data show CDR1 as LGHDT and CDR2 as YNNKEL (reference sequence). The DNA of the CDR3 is TGTGCCAGCAGTCATAGCACTAGCGGGGGGGCCGAGGATACGCAGTATTTT. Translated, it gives CASSHSTSGGAEDTQYF.

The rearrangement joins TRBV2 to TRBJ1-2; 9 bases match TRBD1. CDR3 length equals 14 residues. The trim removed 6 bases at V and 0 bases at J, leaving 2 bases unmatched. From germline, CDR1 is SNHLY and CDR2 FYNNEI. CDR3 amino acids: CASRGQGPNYGYTF. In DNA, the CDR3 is TGTGCCAGCAGAGGACAGGGGCCTAACTATGGCTACACCTTC.

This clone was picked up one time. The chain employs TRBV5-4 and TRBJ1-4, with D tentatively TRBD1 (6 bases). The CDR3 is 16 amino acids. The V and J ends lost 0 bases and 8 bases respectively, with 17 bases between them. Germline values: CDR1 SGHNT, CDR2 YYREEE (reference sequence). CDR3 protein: CASSLVKGGTKEKLFF. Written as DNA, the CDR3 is TGTGCCAGCAGCTTGGTTAAGGGGGGGACGAAGGAAAAACTGTTTTTT.

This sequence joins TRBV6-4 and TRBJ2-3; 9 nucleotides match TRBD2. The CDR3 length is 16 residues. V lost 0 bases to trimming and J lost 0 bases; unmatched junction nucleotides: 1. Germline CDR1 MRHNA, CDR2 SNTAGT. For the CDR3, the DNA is TGTGCCAGCAGTGACTCAGCGGGGGGTAGCACAGATACGCAGTATTTT. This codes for CASSDSAGGSTDTQYF.

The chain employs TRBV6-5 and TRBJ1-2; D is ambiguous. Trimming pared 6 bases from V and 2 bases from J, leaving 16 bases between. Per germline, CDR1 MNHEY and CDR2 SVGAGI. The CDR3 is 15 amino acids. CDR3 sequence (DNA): TGTGCCAGCAGCTTAGGACGGACGGGAAACTATGGCTACACCTTC. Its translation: CASSLGRTGNYGYTF.

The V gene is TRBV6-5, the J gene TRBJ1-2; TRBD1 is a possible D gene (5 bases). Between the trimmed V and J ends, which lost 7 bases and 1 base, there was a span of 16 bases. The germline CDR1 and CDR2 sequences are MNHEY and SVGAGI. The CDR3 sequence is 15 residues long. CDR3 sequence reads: CASIPTRDYNYGYTF. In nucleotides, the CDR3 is TGTGCCAGCATCCCTACCCGGGACTATAACTATGGCTACACCTTC.

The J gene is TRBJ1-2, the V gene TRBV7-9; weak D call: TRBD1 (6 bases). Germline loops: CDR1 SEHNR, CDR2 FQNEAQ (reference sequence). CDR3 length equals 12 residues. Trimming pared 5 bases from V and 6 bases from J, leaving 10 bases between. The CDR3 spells CASSPYRDGYTF. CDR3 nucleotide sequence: TGTGCCAGCAGCCCCTACAGGGATGGCTACACCTTC.

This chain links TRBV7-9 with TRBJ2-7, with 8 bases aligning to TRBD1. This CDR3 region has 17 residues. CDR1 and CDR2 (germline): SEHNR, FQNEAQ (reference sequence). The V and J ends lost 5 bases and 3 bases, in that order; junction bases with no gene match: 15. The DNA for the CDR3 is TGTGCCAGCAGCCCGACCCGTCCGGGACAGGACTACTACGAGCAGTACTTC. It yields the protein CASSPTRPGQDYYEQYF.

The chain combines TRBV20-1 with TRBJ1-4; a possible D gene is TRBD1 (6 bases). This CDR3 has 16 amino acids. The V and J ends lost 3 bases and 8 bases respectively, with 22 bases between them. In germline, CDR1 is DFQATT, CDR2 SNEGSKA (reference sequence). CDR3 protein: CSASATSPGVREKLFF. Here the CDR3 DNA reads TGCAGTGCTAGTGCAACCTCCCCAGGGGTTCGCGAAAAACTGTTTTTT.

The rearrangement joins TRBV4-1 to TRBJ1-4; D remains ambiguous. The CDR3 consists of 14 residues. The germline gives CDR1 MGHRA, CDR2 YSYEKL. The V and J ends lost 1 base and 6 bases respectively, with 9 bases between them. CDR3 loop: CASSQAQTDEKLFF. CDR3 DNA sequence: TGCGCCAGCAGCCAAGCTCAGACTGATGAAAAACTGTTTTTT.

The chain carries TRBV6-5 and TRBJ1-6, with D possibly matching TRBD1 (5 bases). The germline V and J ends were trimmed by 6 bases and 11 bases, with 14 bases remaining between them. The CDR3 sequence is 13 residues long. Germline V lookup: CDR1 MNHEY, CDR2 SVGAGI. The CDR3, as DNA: TGTGCCAGCAGCCGAGGGGAGGGTCCACCCCTCCACTTT. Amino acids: CASSRGEGPPLHF.

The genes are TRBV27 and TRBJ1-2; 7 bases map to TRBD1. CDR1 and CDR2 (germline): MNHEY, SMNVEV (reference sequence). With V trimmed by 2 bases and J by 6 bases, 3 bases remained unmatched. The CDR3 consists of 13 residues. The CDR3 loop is CASSLTGVNGYTF. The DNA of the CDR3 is TGTGCCAGCAGTTTAACAGGGGTTAATGGCTACACCTTC.